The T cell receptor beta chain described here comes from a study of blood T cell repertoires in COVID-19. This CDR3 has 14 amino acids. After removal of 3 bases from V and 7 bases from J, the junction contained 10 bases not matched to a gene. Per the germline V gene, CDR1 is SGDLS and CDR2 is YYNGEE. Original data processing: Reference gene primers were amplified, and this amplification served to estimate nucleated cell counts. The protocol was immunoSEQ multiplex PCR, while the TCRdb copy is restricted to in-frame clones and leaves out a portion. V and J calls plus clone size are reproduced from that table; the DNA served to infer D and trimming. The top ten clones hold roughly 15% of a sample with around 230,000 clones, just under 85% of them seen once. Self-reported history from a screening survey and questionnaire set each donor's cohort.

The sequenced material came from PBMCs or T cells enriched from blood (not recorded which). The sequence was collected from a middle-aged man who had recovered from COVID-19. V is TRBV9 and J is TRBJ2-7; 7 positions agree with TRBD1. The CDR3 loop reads CASSGMGQFKEQYF. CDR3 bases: TGTGCCAGCAGCGGGATGGGACAGTTTAAAGAGCAGTACTTC.